The next 10 T cell receptor beta chains were all read from a single sample in a study of blood T cell repertoires in COVID-19. Here immunoSEQ multiplex PCR was the method, and the copy in TCRdb shows in-frame clones only, minus some. The sample includes some 83,000 clones, 80% to 85% of them seen just once. The sample consisted of peripheral blood. The receptors here all came from a man between 45 and 60 years old with acute or convalescent COVID-19.

The V call is TRBV29-1, the J call TRBJ2-1, with TRBD1 matching 7 bases. Trimming at V came to 7 bases and at J to 8 bases, leaving 11 bases not matched to a gene. This CDR3 contains 13 residues. Germline lookup yields CDR1 SQVTM and CDR2 ANQGSEA. The CDR3 coding sequence is TGCAGCGCTACAGGGGTAATAGGGGATGAGCAGTTCTTC. Residues: CSATGVIGDEQFF.

The chain is built from TRBV5-1 and TRBJ2-7; 7 nucleotides line up with TRBD1. The J segment lost 2 bases and the V segment lost 0 bases, leaving 2 bases of the junction unmatched. CDR1 SGHRS and CDR2 YFSETQ come from the germline V gene. The CDR3 consists of 14 residues. The CDR3 region is CASSLVQGAYEQYF. The CDR3, as DNA: TGCGCCAGCAGCTTGGTTCAGGGGGCCTACGAGCAGTACTTC.

This chain connects TRBV28 to TRBJ2-5; D unclear. The CDR3 runs to 12 residues. Germline V gives CDR1 MDHEN, CDR2 SYDVKM. Between the trimmed V and J ends, which lost 7 bases and 9 bases, there was a span of 15 bases. CDR3 nucleotide sequence: TGTGCCAGCACTAGTGCCTTTAGGTCCCAGTACTTC. Translation gives CASTSAFRSQYF.

This clone was observed a single time. V and J are TRBV7-2 and TRBJ2-1, with 11 positions matching TRBD2. Germline values: CDR1 SGHTA, CDR2 FQGNSA. The V segment lost 4 bases and the J segment 6 bases; nucleotides outside the gene matches: 8. The CDR3 totals 16 residues. The DNA for the CDR3 is TGTGCCAGCAGCTCCCCGACTAGCGGGAAGGGCAATGAGCAGTTCTTC. This translates into CASSSPTSGKGNEQFF.

This chain connects TRBV19 to TRBJ2-3; TRBD1 matches 8 bases. Germline CDR1 is LNHDA and CDR2 is SQIVND (reference sequence). Trimming removed 4 bases from V and 4 bases from J; junction bases left unmatched: 7. The CDR3 length is 15 residues. CDR3: CASSTQGARSDTQYF. DNA for the CDR3: TGTGCCAGTAGTACCCAGGGGGCGCGGTCAGATACGCAGTATTTT.

The chain employs TRBV7-2 and TRBJ2-7; no clear D. Germline CDR1 is SGHTA and CDR2 is FQGNSA. There are 14 residues in the CDR3. Trimming took 1 base from V and 3 from J, leaving 10 bases between them. CDR3: CASSLGRSNYEQYF. The CDR3 coding sequence is TGTGCCAGCAGCTTAGGTAGATCAAACTACGAGCAGTACTTC.

The chain has TRBV10-3 and TRBJ1-2; 7 bases agree with TRBD1. The CDR3 has 14 amino acids. V lost 7 bases and J lost 6; bases outside the gene matches: 11. Germline assignment: CDR1 ENHRY and CDR2 SYGVKD. CDR3 nucleotides: TGTGCCATCACACTCGCGGAAAGGGGGCATGGCTACACCTTC. Translation gives CAITLAERGHGYTF.

This clone has just a few counts. The chain's CDR3 is CASSPISGGSHSYNEQFF. CDR3 DNA: TGTGCCAGCAGCCCCATTAGCGGGGGGTCCCACAGCTACAATGAGCAGTTCTTC. The chain employs TRBV11-2 and TRBJ2-1; 10 bases are shared with TRBD2. The CDR3 covers 18 residues. V was clipped by 5 bases and J by 3 bases; unmatched bases: 13. Germline V gene lookup returns CDR1 SGHAT and CDR2 FQNNGV.

V usage is TRBV29-1 and J usage is TRBJ2-1, with 7 nucleotides matching TRBD2. The CDR3 extends over 14 amino acids. CDR1 is SQVTM and CDR2 is ANQGSEA in the germline V gene. V lost 6 bases, J lost 7 bases, and 12 bases stayed unmatched. The CDR3 region has the DNA TGCAGCGTATTTGTGGCGGGAGTGGAAAATGAGCAGTTCTTC. Translated, it gives CSVFVAGVENEQFF.

This clone was observed a single time. CDR3 sequence: CAWSGGRLLEQYF. The CDR3 DNA sequence: TGTGCCTGGAGTGGTGGGAGGCTTTTGGAGCAGTACTTC. The chain uses TRBV30 and TRBJ2-7, with D tentatively TRBD2 (6 bases). CDR3 length: 13 amino acids. V was pared by 1 base and J by 7 bases, with 14 bases between. Per germline, CDR1 GTSNPN and CDR2 SVGIG (reference sequence).